This record concerns one T cell receptor beta chain sequence. Its matching antigen is unknown. Germline trimming cut 5 bases from V and 1 base from J; bases unmatched to any gene: 9. This CDR3 region has 16 residues. In germline, CDR1 is LNHDA, CDR2 SQIVND (reference sequence). With template switching, a universal primer site was added, and the cDNA carried unique molecular identifiers. TCRdb recomputed calls from the 5' RACE reads with MiXCR, one row per CDR3 protein. The repertoire has around 480,000 distinct CDR3 sequences, approximately 15% of them found once; the top ten carry around 0.48%. These data belong to a study of identical twins. Study-wide results and limits: A lower insertion count was a feature of abundant cord blood beta clonotypes, with no such feature in memory repertoires. Monozygotic twins shared more out-of-frame TCR alpha than recombination models predicted.

The same sample was also used in a study of yellow fever vaccine responses in identical twins. From that report: A vaccine T cell response that seemed partly convergent and partly personalized was reported in twins.

The sequence came from a woman aged 18-29 years in good health. Sequencing input: CD4+ T cells sorted from blood. This sequence joins TRBV19 and TRBJ2-7; 9 nucleotides agree with TRBD1. The CDR3, as DNA: TGTGCCAGTAGTGCATCGACAGGGGGTGATTCCTACGAGCAGTACTTC. Amino acids: CASSASTGGDSYEQYF. Together with reference TRBV19 and TRBJ2-7, the CDR3 gives the full variable domain: DGGITQSPKYLFRKEGQNVTLSCEQNLNHDAMYWYRQDPGQGLRLIYYSQIVNDFQKGDIAEGYSVSREKKESFPLTVTSAQKNPTAFYLCASSASTGGDSYEQYFGPGTRLTVT.